This T cell receptor (beta chain) emerged from a study of cytomegalovirus exposure and HLA in healthy donors. Study observations and caveats: In a later analysis, parvovirus B19, influenza, CMV and Epstein-Barr virus appeared linked to several top co-occurrence clusters. 150 or so TCR beta chains were listed as cytomegalovirus-associated. An analysis that was carried out later associated approximately 15,000 TCR beta sequences with HLA alleles at 0.05 false discovery rate.

As regards this clone: Its antigen is as yet unknown.

A multiplex PCR was run with 60 Vbeta primers and 13 Jbeta primers. The table came from immunoSEQ multiplex PCR; TCRdb's copy has only in-frame clones and leaves some out. The sample has about 140,000 clones, 80% seen once. This sequence was found in a woman aged 40 to 49 in good health and CMV-seronegative. The sequenced material came from PBMCs.

The CDR3 coding sequence is TGTGCCAGCAGTACGACAGGGGGCGTCTATGGCTACACCTTC. It translates to CASSTTGGVYGYTF. The J gene is TRBJ1-2, the V gene TRBV6-5; 10 nucleotides agree with TRBD1. Germline-derived CDR1 and CDR2 are MNHEY and SVGAGI. The CDR3 extends over 14 amino acids. J was trimmed by 4 bases and V by 5 bases; bases with no gene match: 4.